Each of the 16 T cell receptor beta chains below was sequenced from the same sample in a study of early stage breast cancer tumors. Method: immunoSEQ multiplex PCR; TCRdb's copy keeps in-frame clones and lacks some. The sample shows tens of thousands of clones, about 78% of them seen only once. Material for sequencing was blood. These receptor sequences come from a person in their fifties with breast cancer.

The CDR3 DNA is TGTGCCAGCAGTAGGGACTACACAGATACGCAGTATTTT. It yields the protein CASSRDYTDTQYF. This chain links TRBV7-2 with TRBJ2-3, with TRBD2 matching 7 bases. CDR1 is SGHTA and CDR2 is FQGNSA in the germline V gene. V trimming: 6 bases; J trimming: 2 bases; junction bases outside the gene matches: 2. The CDR3 runs to 13 residues.

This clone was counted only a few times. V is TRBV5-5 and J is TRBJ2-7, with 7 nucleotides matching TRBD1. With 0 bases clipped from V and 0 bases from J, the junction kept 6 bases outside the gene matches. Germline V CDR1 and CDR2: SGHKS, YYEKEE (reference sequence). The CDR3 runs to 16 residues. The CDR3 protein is CASSLEGGLSSYEQYF. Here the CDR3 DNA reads TGTGCCAGCAGCTTGGAAGGGGGCCTTAGCTCCTACGAGCAGTACTTC.

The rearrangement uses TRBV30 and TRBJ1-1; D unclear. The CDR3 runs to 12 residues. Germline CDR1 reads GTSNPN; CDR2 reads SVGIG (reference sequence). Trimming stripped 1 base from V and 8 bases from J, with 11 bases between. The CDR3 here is CAWSGRGGEAFF. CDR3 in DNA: TGTGCCTGGAGTGGCCGAGGTGGAGAAGCTTTCTTT.

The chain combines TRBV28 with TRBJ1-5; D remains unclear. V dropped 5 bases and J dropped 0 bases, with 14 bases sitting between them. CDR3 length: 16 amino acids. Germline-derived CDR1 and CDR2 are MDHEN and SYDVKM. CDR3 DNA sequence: TGTGCCAGCAGTCTACGGGTCGGTTATAGCAATCAGCCCCAGCATTTT. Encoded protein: CASSLRVGYSNQPQHF.

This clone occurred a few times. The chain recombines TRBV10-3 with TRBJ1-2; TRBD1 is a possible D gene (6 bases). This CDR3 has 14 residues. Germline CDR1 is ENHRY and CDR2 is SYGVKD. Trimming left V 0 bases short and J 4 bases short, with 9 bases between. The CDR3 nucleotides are TGTGCCATCAGTGAGTCGCAGGGGACCTATGGCTACACCTTC. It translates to CAISESQGTYGYTF.

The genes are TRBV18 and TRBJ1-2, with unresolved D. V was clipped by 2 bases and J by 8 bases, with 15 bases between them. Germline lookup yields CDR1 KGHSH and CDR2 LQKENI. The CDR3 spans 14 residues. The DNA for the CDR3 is TGTGCCAGCTCACCAAGTCCCTCCTCCTACGGCTACACCTTC. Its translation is CASSPSPSSYGYTF.

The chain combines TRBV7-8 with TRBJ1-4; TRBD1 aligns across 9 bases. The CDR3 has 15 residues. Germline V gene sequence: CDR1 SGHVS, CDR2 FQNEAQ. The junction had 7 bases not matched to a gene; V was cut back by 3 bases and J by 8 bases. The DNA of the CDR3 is TGTGCCAGCAGCTTTTCGGGACAGGGTAGGGAAAAACTGTTTTTT. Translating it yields CASSFSGQGREKLFF.

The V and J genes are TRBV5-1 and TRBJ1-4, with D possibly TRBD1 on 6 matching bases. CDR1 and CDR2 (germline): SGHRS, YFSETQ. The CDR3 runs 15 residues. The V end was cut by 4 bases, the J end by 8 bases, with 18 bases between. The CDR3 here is CASSTQGTAEEKLFF. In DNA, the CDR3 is TGCGCCAGCAGCACACAGGGAACGGCCGAGGAAAAACTGTTTTTT. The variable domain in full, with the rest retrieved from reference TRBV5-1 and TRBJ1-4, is KAGVTQTPRYLIKTRGQQVTLSCSPISGHRSVSWYQQTPGQGLQFLFEYFSETQRNKGNFPGRFSGRQFSNSRSEMNVSTLELGDSALYLCASSTQGTAEEKLFFGSGTQLSVL.

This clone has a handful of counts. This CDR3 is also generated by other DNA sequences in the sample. Here the CDR3 reads CASSPFTDTQYF. The CDR3 DNA reads TGTGCCAGCAGCCCTTTTACAGATACGCAGTATTTT. The genes are TRBV7-8 and TRBJ2-3; no reliable D call. V lost 5 bases to trimming and J lost 3 bases, with 6 bases between them. This CDR3 has 12 amino acids. Germline V gene data show CDR1 as SGHVS and CDR2 as FQNEAQ.

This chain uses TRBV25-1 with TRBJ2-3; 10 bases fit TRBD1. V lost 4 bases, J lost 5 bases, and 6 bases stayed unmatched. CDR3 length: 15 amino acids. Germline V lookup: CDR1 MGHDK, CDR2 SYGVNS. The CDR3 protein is CASSAGQGVVDTQYF. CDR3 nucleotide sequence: TGTGCCAGCAGTGCCGGACAGGGGGTTGTAGATACGCAGTATTTT.

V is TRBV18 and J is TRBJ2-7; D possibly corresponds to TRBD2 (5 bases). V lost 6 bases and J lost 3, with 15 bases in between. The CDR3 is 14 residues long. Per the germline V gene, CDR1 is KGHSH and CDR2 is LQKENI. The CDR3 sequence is CASSPRLADYEQYF. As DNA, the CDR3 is TGTGCCAGCTCCCCCCGGCTAGCCGACTACGAGCAGTACTTC.

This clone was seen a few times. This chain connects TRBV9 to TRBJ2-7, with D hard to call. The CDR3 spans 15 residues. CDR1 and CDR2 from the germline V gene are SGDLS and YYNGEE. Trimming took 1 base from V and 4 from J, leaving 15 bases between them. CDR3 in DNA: TGTGCCAGCAGCGTACATGACCAGAGGTCTTACGAGCAGTACTTC. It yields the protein CASSVHDQRSYEQYF.

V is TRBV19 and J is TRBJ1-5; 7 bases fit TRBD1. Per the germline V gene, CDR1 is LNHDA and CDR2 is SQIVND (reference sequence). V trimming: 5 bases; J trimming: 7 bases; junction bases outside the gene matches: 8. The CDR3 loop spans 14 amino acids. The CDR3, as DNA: TGTGCCAGTAGTTCCCGACAGGGAGGCCAGCCCCAGCATTTT. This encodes CASSSRQGGQPQHF.

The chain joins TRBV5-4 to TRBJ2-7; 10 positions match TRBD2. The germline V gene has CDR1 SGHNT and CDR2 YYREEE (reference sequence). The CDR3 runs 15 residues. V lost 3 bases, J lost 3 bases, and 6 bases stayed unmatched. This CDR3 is CASSSRLAGIYEQYF. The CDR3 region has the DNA TGTGCCAGCAGCTCGAGACTAGCGGGTATCTACGAGCAGTACTTC. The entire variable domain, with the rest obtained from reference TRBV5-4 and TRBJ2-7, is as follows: ETGVTQSPTHLIKTRGQQVTLRCSSQSGHNTVSWYQQALGQGPQFIFQYYREEENGRGNFPPRFSGLQFPNYSSELNVNALELDDSALYLCASSSRLAGIYEQYFGPGTRLTVT.

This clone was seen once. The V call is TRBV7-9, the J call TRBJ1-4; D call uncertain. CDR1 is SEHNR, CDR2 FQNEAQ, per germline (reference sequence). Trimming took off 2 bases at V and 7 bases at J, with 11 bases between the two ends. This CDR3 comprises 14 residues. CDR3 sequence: CASSLRPAGEKLFF. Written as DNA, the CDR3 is TGTGCCAGCAGCTTAAGGCCGGCGGGTGAAAAACTGTTTTTT. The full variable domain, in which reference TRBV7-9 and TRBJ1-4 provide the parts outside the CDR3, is DTGVSQNPRHKITKRGQNVTFRCDPISEHNRLYWYRQTLGQGPEFLTYFQNEAQLEKSRLLSDRFSAERPKGSFSTLEIQRTEQGDSAMYLCASSLRPAGEKLFFGSGTQLSVL.

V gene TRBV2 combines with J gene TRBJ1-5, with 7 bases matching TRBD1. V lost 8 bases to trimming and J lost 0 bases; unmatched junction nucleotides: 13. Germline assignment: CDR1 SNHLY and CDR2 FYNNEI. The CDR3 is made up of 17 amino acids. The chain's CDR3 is CASEDRRSDYSNQPQHF. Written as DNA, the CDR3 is TGTGCCAGCGAGGACAGGAGATCAGATTATAGCAATCAGCCCCAGCATTTT.